The clone carrying this T cell receptor beta chain was counted once. The antigen remains unidentified. The sample originates from a study of shared clonotypes between healthy human individuals. Whole-study context: Per donor, CD8 memory used one plate, CD8 naive used two, CD4 memory used three and CD4 naive used three.

Clones were sequenced by immunoSEQ multiplex PCR, and TCRdb holds only the in-frame ones, with some missing. In the table there are hundreds of thousands of clones, approximately 74% of which are singletons. Study-level results: Richness estimates generally favored naive over memory subsets. Non-shared clonotypes showed lower generation probabilities than clonotypes common to all four donors. Genetic and exposure-history diversity was limited by the few donors.

This TCR was sampled from a woman aged 25 to 45 in good health. The sequencing input was memory CD4+ T cells sorted from blood. Documented subset: CD45RA-negative fraction.

The CDR3 nucleotides read TGTGCCACCGAATCCCCCGGCAGGGGGTATTCCGGAAACACCATATATTTT. Protein: CATESPGRGYSGNTIYF. V and J are TRBV28 and TRBJ1-3, with TRBD1 matching 7 bases. Trimming removed 10 bases from V and 4 bases from J; junction bases left unmatched: 19. This CDR3 region has 17 residues. The V gene's germline CDR1 is MDHEN and CDR2 SYDVKM.